Below, one TCR beta chain is given with its context. The data belong to a study of blood T cell repertoires in COVID-19. Study-level information: COVID-19 samples collected from the United States, Italy and Spain covered acute and convalescent phases. Sources were T cells, B-cell-depleted T cells, or PBMCs; the material itself was cDNA or gDNA.

Germline CDR1 is PRHDT and CDR2 is FYEKMQ (reference sequence). This CDR3 is 14 amino acids long. V lost 5 bases to trimming and J lost 4 bases, with 15 bases between them. As processed by the authors: Estimated nucleated cell counts came from reference gene primer amplification. Clones were sequenced by immunoSEQ multiplex PCR, and TCRdb holds only the in-frame ones, with some missing. The V and J calls and clone size are taken from that table; D and trimming were inferred from the DNA. The table lists about 480,000 clones, about 89% of them singletons. The receptor's source is a woman aged 25 to 39 with acute or convalescent COVID-19. Material for sequencing was peripheral blood. V and J are TRBV13 and TRBJ2-7; D is possibly TRBD1 (6 bases). The CDR3 region has the DNA TGTGCCAGCAGCCCCGGACAGTCTAATTACGAGCAGTACTTC. It codes for CASSPGQSNYEQYF.